Within the sample, the clone carrying this T cell receptor (beta chain) is medium-sized (0.01 to 0.1%). Being off target in a library aimed at alpha chains, this beta chain has a size of little meaning. The data are from a study of spatial heterogeneity in lung cancer. As for the study in general: Samples came from around 70 TRACERx patients with untreated early-stage lung cancer.

Every molecule of TCR cDNA had its own unique molecular identifier. TCRdb reprocessed the 5' RACE reads via MiXCR and lists one record per CDR3 protein. The sample has 9,500 to 10,000 distinct CDR3 sequences; roughly 4% are singletons. From germline, CDR1 is MNHEY and CDR2 SMNVEV (reference sequence). V lost 2 bases and J lost 3; bases outside the gene matches: 3. The CDR3 is made up of 14 amino acids. Time point described: blood taken at disease recurrence. Sequencing of whole RNA from tumor, nontumor lung or frozen PBMC involved no sorting. The sequence was collected from a female donor with early-stage non-small cell lung cancer. The rearrangement links TRBV27 to TRBJ2-7; 8 nucleotides agree with TRBD1. The source was PBMCs, collected at recurrence. The CDR3 spells CASSLQGANYEQYF. The CDR3 DNA follows: TGTGCCAGCAGTTTACAGGGGGCCAACTACGAGCAGTACTTC.